Listed here are 5 T cell receptor beta chains from one sample, sequenced in a study of regulatory T cells in long-lasting Graves disease. Researchers made TCR beta libraries by using iRepertoire HTBI primers and running Arm-PCR on CDR3 regions. MiXCR, applied by TCRdb to the multiplex PCR reads, yields one record per CDR3 protein. This table holds about 220,000 distinct CDR3 sequences, roughly a fifth found once. As to time point: newly diagnosed GD, antithyroid drugs for less than 3 months. TCR sequences were obtained from RNA taken from PBMCs. This sample was shared with a second study, whose subject was T cells in Graves' hyperthyroidism and ophthalmopathy.

The specimen comprised peripheral blood mononuclear cells (PBMCs), sampled at new diagnosis, from a patient treated with antithyroid drugs. All receptors derive from a woman in her 30s with Graves disease.

On this clonotype itself: This may arise from a read error, as a much more abundant clone is one base away. The chain joins TRBV12-3 or TRBV12-4 to TRBJ1-2; D is undetermined. CDR3 length: 13 residues. The germline V and J ends were trimmed by 3 bases and 2 bases, with 7 bases remaining between them. The CDR3 sequence: CASSFNRNYGYTF. The DNA of the CDR3 is TGTGCCAGCAGTTTTAACAGAAACTATGGCTACACCTTC.

This clonotype came up many times. The chain employs TRBV2 and TRBJ1-1; D unclear. The CDR3 sequence is 14 residues long. V shed 1 base and J shed 4 bases, with 10 bases lying between them. CDR1 is SNHLY, CDR2 FYNNEI, per germline. The CDR3 reads CASSEGGIRTEAFF. The CDR3 nucleotides are TGTGCCAGCAGTGAAGGGGGAATTCGCACTGAAGCTTTCTTT.

This clonotype was counted at least ten times. CDR3 nucleotides: TGTGCCAGCAGTTACTTCCTGGCTGAAGCTTTCTTT. It translates to CASSYFLAEAFF. This chain connects TRBV12-3 or TRBV12-4 to TRBJ1-1; D unclear. Trimming took off 4 bases at V and 6 bases at J, with 9 bases between the two ends. The CDR3 consists of 12 residues.

The sample holds many counts of this clonotype. This could be a read error, since a much larger clone is one nucleotide away. The V and J genes are TRBV6-2 or TRBV6-3 and TRBJ2-7; D gene uncertain. This CDR3 is 9 amino acids long. Trimming cost V 6 bases and J 3 bases, with 0 bases left between them. Germline V lookup: CDR1 MNHEY, CDR2 SVGEGT. The CDR3 spells CASSYEQYF. The CDR3 DNA reads TGTGCCAGCAGCTACGAGCAGTACTTC.

This clonotype has ten or more counts. This rearrangement joins TRBV6-1 to TRBJ1-6, with TRBD1 matching over 7 bases. There are 15 residues in the CDR3. V dropped 6 bases and J dropped 5; count of bases not matched to a gene: 7. Germline V gene data show CDR1 as MNHNS and CDR2 as SASEGT. In DNA, the CDR3 is TGTGCCAGCAGCGCTTCTACAGGGGATAATTCACCCCTCCACTTT. Its translation: CASSASTGDNSPLHF.